This TCR beta chain came from a study of CD8+ T cells in alopecia areata (dated by TCRdb to 2017 to 2018). For the study in its entirety: The treated patients took part in an open-label pilot trial in which moderate-to-severe alopecia areata was treated with oral tofacitinib at 5 to 10 mg twice daily. Biopsies were taken from tofacitinib-treated patients at baseline and again at 4 and 24 weeks into treatment, and several of those patients also had a later scalp biopsy. In both human patients and the C3H/HeJ mouse model, the study applied high-throughput TCRbeta sequencing to look at T cell clonal expansion in alopecia areata. immunoSEQ multiplex PCR using 35 Vbeta forward primers and 13 Jbeta reverse primers was used to amplify TCRbeta CDR3 regions. RNA came from the PAXgene miRNA kit for fixed scalp, the miRNeasy kit for PBMCs, and the RNeasy kit for mouse skin. Tofacitinib was given for 6 to 18 months, followed by 6 months of follow-up off drug to assess delayed response and recurrence. Human TCRbeta sequencing covered scalp tissue and sorted CD4+ and CD8+ peripheral blood T cells from patchy and totalis/universalis alopecia areata patients and healthy controls. Scalp clonality was compared among normal scalp (n=4), patchy alopecia areata scalp (n=8), and alopecia totalis/universalis scalp (n=8). Disease severity in treated patients was measured with the SALT score, which quantifies the percentage of affected scalp surface area. The research as a whole found: Unlike mouse skin, which is dominated by gammadelta T cells, normal human skin has resident alphabeta T cells that are also sequenced, and this complicates analysis of the scalp TCR repertoire. Shared TCR sequences between patients were less evident than in mice, which may be partly attributable to HLA diversity in the patient population. Because the treated cohort was small and included a single nonresponder, larger studies are needed to assess links between baseline CD8+ expansion and response. Lesional scalp, especially in alopecia totalis/universalis, showed higher clonality and more expanded CD8+ clones than normal scalp, suggesting antigenic drive. Scalp clonality and the number of expanded CD8+ clones among the top 100 scalp clones were significantly decreased by tofacitinib. During tofacitinib treatment, many expanded lesional clones remained in scalp and blood, and this persistence may partly explain relapse after treatment is stopped.

The method was the immunoSEQ multiplex PCR assay. RNA was extracted from all samples and reverse transcribed into cDNA as template for TCR sequencing. First-strand cDNA was synthesized using SuperScript III with a 2:1 mix of oligo-dT and random hexamers. A synthetic immune receptor repertoire was used to gauge amplification bias, and whatever bias remained was removed computationally. Processing in the source paper ran as follows. Raw reads were preprocessed to remove errors, and CDR3 was defined by IMGT conventions from the conserved cysteine to phenylalanine. Clonality was computed by normalizing Shannon entropy by log2 of the number of productive unique TCRs and subtracting the result from 1. CD4 or CD8 identity of scalp clones was inferred by cross-referencing scalp TCRbeta sequences with sorted blood CD4 and CD8 repertoires. The immuneACCESS repertoire file appears here via TCRdb, limited to in-frame rearrangements. These files lack a portion of the clones; in checked studies, under half of the deficit traces to unresolved V genes, and the cause of the others is not known. V and J calls and clone size follow that table, whereas D and trimming were derived from the DNA. Counted in this sample were around 140,000 clones; about 88% of them appeared once. The ten largest make up about 13% of the sample.

Comments on this clone: What antigen it recognizes has not been identified. No base-level quality is on record; no much larger clone is a single base apart.

Here V drops 5 bases and J drops 6 bases, and the junction holds 1 base not matched to any gene. As encoded in the germline V gene (reference sequence), CDR1 is SEHNR while CDR2 is FQNEAQ. CDR3 length: 12 amino acids, cysteine to phenylalanine. The only DNA kept is the CDR3, 36 bases in frame from the first base. The intended sense of this specimen's time point label: about 4 weeks on oral tofacitinib. The sample's treatment or condition label is to be understood as: oral pan-JAK inhibitor, 5-10 mg twice daily. Peripheral blood and lesional scalp punch biopsies were obtained from patients with alopecia areata. PBMCs were isolated by density centrifugation and stained for CD3, CD4 and CD8, after which CD4+ and CD8+ T cells were sorted on a FACSAria.

This material consisted of CD8+ T cells sorted from blood, taken at week 4, from a patient treated with tofacitinib. This chain is built from TRBV7-9 and TRBJ1-1, with 9 junctional bases fitting TRBD1. This TCR was recovered from a human donor with alopecia areata. The encoded CDR3 is CASSGTGSEAFF. The nucleotides are TGTGCCAGCAGCGGGACAGGGTCTGAAGCTTTCTTT.